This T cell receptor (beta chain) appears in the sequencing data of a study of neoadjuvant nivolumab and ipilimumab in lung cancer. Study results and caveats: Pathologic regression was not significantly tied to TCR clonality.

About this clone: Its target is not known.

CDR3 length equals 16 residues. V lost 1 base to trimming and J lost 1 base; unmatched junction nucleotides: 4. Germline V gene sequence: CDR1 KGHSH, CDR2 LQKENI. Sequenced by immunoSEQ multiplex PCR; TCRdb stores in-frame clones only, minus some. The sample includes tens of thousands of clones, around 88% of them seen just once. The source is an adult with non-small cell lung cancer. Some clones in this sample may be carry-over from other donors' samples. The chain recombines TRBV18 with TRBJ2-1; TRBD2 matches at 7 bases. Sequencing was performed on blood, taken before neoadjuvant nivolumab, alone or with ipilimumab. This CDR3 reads CASSPLAGLSYNEQFF. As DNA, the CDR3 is TGTGCCAGCTCACCACTAGCGGGCCTATCCTACAATGAGCAGTTCTTC.